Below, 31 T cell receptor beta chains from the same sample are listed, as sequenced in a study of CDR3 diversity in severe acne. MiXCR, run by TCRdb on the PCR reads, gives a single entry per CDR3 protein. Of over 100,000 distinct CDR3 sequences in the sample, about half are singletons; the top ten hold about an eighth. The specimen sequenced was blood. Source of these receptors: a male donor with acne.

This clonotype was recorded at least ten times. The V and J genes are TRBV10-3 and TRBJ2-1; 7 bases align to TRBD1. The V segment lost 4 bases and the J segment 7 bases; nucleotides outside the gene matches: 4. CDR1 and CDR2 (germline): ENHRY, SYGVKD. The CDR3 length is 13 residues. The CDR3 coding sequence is TGTGCCATCAGTGGGGGACAGCTGAATGAGCAGTTCTTC. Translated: CAISGGQLNEQFF.

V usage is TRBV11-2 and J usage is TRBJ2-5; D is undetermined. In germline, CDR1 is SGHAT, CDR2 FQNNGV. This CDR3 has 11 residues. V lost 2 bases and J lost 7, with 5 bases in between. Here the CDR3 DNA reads TGTGCCAGCAGCTTAAGTGGGACCCAGTACTTC. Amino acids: CASSLSGTQYF.

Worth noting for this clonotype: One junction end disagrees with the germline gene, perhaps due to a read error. The CDR3 is CASGLNRGLNNEQFF. CDR3 DNA sequence: TGTGCCAGCGGCTTGAACAGGGGGCTTAACAATGAGCAGTTCTTC. The chain links TRBV7-9 to TRBJ2-1, with 9 bases identical to TRBD1. The CDR3 covers 15 residues. The germline CDR1 and CDR2 sequences are SEHNR and FQNEAQ (reference sequence).

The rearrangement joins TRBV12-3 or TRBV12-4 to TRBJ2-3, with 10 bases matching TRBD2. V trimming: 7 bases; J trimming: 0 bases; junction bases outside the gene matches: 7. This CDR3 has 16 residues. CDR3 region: CASNDPSGRSTDTQYF. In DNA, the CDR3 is TGTGCCAGCAATGACCCTAGCGGGAGAAGCACAGATACGCAGTATTTT.

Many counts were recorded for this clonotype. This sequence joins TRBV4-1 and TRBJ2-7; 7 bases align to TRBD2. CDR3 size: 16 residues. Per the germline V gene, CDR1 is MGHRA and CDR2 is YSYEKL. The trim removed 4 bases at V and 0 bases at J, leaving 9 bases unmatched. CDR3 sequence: CASSPLLGGSSYEQYF. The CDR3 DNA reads TGCGCCAGCAGCCCACTATTGGGGGGGAGCTCCTACGAGCAGTACTTC.

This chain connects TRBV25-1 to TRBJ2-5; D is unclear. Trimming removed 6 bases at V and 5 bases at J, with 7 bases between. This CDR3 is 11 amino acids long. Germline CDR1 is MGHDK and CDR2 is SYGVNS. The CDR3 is CASRDGETQYF. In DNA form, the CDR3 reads TGTGCCAGCAGGGATGGGGAGACCCAGTACTTC.

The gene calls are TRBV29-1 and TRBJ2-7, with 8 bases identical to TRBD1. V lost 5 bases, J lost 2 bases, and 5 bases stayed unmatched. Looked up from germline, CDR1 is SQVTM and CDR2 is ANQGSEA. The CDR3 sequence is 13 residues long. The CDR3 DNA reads TGCAGCGTTCGCGGACAGGGAACCTACGAGCAGTACTTC. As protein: CSVRGQGTYEQYF.

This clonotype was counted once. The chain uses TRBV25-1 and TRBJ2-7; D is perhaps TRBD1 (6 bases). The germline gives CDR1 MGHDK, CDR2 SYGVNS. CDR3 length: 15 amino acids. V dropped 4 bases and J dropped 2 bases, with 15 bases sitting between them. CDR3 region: CASSVRDTGPYEQYF. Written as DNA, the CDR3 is TGTGCCAGCAGTGTCCGGGACACGGGACCCTACGAGCAGTACTTC.

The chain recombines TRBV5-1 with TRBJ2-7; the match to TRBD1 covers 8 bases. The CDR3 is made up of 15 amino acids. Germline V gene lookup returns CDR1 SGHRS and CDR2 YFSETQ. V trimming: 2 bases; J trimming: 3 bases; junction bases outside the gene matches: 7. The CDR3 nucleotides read TGCGCCAGCAGCTTTCAGGGGGCATCGGACTACGAGCAGTACTTC. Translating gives CASSFQGASDYEQYF. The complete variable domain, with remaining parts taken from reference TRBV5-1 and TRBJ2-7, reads KAGVTQTPRYLIKTRGQQVTLSCSPISGHRSVSWYQQTPGQGLQFLFEYFSETQRNKGNFPGRFSGRQFSNSRSEMNVSTLELGDSALYLCASSFQGASDYEQYFGPGTRLTVT.

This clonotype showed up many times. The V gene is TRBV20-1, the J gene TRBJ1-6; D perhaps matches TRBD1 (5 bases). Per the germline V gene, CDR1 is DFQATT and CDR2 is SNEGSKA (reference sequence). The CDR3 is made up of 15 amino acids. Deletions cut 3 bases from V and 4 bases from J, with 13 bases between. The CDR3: CSARDGQNYNSPLHF. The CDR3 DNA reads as TGCAGTGCTAGGGACGGACAAAATTATAATTCACCCCTCCACTTT.

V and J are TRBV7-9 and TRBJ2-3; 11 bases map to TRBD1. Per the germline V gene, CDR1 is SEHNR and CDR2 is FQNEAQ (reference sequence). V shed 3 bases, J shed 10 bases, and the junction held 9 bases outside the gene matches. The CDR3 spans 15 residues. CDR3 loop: CASSFGDRGALPQYF. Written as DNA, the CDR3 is TGTGCCAGCAGCTTCGGGGACAGGGGGGCGCTTCCGCAGTATTTT.

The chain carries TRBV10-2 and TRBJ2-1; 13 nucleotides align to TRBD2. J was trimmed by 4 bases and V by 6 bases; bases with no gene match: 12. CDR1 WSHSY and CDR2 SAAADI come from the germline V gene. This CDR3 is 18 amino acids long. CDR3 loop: CASRQTSGLAGWYNEQFF. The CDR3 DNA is TGCGCCAGCAGACAGACTTCGGGACTAGCGGGATGGTACAATGAGCAGTTCTTC.

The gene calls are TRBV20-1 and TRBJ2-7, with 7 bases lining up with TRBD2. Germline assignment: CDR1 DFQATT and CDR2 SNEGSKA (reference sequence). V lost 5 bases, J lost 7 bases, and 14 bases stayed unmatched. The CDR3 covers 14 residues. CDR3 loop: CSAYHGAGAGEQYF. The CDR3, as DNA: TGCAGTGCTTACCACGGGGCGGGAGCTGGGGAGCAGTACTTC.

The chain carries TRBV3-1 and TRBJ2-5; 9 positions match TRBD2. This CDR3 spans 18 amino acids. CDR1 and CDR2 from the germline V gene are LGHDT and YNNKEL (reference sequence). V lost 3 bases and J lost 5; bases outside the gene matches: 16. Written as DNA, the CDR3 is TGTGCCAGCAGCCAGGACCTCTACCGGTGGCTAGCGGGGGAGACCCAGTACTTC. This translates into CASSQDLYRWLAGETQYF.

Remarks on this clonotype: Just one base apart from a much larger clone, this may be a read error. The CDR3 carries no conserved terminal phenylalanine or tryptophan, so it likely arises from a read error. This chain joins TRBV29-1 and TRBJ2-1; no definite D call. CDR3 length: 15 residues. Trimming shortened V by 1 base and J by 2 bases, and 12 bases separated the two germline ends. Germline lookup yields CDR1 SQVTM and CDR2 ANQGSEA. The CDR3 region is CSVEGAPLTYNEQFL. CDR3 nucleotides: TGCAGCGTTGAAGGGGCCCCTCTTACCTACAATGAGCAGTTCCTC.

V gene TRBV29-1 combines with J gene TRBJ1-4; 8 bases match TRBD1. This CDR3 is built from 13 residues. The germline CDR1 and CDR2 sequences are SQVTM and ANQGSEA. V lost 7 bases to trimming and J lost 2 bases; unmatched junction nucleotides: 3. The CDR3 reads CSAGTGTNEKLFF. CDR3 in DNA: TGCAGCGCTGGGACAGGCACTAATGAAAAACTGTTTTTT.

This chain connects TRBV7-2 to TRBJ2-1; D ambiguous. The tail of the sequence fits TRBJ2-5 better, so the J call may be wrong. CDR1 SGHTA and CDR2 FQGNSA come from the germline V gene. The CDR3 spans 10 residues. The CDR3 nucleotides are TGTGCCAGACGCCAAGAGACCCAGTACTTC. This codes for CARRQETQYF.

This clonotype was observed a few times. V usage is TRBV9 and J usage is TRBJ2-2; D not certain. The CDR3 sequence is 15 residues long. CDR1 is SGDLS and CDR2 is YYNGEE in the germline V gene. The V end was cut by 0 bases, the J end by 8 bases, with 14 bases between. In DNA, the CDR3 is TGTGCCAGCAGCGTAGCTGGTCGGGTATCGGGGGAGCTGTTTTTT. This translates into CASSVAGRVSGELFF.

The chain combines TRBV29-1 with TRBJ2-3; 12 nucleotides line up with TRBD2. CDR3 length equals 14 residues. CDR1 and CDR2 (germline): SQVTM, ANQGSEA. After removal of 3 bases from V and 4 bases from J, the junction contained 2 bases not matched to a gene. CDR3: CSVEGLAGADTQYF. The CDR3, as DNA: TGCAGCGTTGAGGGACTAGCGGGCGCAGATACGCAGTATTTT.

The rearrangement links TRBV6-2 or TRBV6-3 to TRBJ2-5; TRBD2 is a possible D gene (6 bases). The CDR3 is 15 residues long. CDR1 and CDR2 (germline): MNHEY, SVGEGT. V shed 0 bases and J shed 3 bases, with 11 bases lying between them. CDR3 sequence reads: CASSYSGEEEETQYF. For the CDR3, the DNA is TGTGCCAGCAGTTACTCGGGGGAGGAAGAAGAGACCCAGTACTTC.

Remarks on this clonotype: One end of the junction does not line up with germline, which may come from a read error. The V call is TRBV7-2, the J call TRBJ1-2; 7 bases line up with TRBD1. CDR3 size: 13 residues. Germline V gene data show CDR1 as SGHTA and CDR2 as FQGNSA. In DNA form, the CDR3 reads TGTGCCAGCAGTTTAGCACAGGGGAATGGCTACACCTTC. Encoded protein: CASSLAQGNGYTF.

Written as DNA, the CDR3 is TGTGCCAGCAGTGACCCGGCCAACGCCTACGAGCAGTACTTC. Protein: CASSDPANAYEQYF. The V call is TRBV25-1, the J call TRBJ2-7; D ambiguous. The CDR3 spans 14 residues. V lost 3 bases, J lost 2 bases, and 11 bases lay in between. Germline lookup yields CDR1 MGHDK and CDR2 SYGVNS.

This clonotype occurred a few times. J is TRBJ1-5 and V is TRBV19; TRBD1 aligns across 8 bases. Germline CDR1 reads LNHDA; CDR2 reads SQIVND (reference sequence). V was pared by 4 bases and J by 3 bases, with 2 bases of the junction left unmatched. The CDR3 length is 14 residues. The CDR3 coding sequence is TGTGCCAGTAGTAGGGGACAGGTCAATCAGCCCCAGCATTTT. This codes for CASSRGQVNQPQHF.

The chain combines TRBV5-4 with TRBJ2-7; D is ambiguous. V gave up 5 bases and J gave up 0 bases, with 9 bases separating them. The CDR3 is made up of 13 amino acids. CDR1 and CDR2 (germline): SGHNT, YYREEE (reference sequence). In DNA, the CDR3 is TGTGCCAGCAGTCCCACATCCTCCTACGAGCAGTACTTC. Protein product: CASSPTSSYEQYF. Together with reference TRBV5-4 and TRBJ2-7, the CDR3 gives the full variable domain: ETGVTQSPTHLIKTRGQQVTLRCSSQSGHNTVSWYQQALGQGPQFIFQYYREEENGRGNFPPRFSGLQFPNYSSELNVNALELDDSALYLCASSPTSSYEQYFGPGTRLTVT.

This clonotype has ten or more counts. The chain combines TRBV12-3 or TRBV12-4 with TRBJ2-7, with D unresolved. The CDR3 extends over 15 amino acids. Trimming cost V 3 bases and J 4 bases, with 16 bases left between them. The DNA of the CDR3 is TGTGCCAGCAGTTTCTTACATGGCAATTTATACGAGCAGTACTTC. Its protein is CASSFLHGNLYEQYF.

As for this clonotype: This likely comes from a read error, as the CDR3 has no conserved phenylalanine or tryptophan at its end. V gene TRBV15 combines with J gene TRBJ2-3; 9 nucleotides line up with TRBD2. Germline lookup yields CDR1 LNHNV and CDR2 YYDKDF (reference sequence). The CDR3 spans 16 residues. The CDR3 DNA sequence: TGCGCCACCAGCGGATCGCCTTTAGCGGGAGCAGATACGCAGTATTTA. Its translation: CATSGSPLAGADTQYL.

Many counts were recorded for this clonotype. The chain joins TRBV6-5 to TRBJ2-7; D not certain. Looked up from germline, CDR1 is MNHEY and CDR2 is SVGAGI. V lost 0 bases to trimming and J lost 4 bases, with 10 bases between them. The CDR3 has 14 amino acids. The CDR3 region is CASSYSIVGYEQYF. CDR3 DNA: TGTGCCAGCAGTTACTCGATTGTGGGGTACGAGCAGTACTTC.

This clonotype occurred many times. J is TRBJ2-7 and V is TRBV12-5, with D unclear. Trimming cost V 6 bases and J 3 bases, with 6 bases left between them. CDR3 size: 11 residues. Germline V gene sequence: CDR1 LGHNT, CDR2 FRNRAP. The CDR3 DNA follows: TGTGCTAGTGGCTCTCACTACGAGCAGTACTTC. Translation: CASGSHYEQYF.

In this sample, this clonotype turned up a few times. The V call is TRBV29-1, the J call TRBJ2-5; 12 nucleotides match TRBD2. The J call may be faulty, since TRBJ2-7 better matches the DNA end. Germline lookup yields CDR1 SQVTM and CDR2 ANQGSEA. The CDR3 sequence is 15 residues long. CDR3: CSDLSTSGRIYEQYF. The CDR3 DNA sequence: TGCAGCGACCTATCGACTAGCGGGAGAATATACGAGCAGTACTTC.

Written as DNA, the CDR3 is TGCAGTGCTACCCAAGCTAGCGTATGGGAAGAGACCCAGCATTTT. It is translated as CSATQASVWEETQHF. The chain uses TRBV20-1 and TRBJ1-5; no reliable D call. Trimming pared 4 bases from V and 11 bases from J, leaving 24 bases between. In germline, CDR1 is DFQATT, CDR2 SNEGSKA (reference sequence). This CDR3 comprises 15 residues.

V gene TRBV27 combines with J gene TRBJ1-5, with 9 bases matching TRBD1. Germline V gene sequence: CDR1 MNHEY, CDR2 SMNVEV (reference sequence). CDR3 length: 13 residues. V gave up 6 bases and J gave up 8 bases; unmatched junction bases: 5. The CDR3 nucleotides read TGTGCCAGCAGCGGACAGGGGCGAGAGCCCCAGCATTTT. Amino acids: CASSGQGREPQHF.